Below, 32 T cell receptor beta chains from the same sample are listed, as sequenced in a study of blood T cell repertoires in COVID-19. The method was immunoSEQ multiplex PCR; TCRdb's version includes in-frame clones alone and lacks a portion of them. The sample has approximately 210,000 clones, more than 75% seen once. Specimen: PBMCs or T cells enriched from blood (not recorded which). The receptors were sampled from a woman in her forties or fifties with acute COVID-19.

The V call is TRBV6-4, the J call TRBJ1-5; D unclear. Between the trimmed V and J ends, which lost 3 bases and 4 bases, there was a span of 7 bases. CDR3 length: 13 amino acids. The germline CDR1 and CDR2 sequences are MRHNA and SNTAGT. CDR3 protein: CASSEETNQPQHF. CDR3 coding DNA: TGTGCCAGCAGTGAGGAGACTAATCAGCCCCAGCATTTT.

V gene TRBV2 combines with J gene TRBJ1-2; 7 positions agree with TRBD1. CDR1 and CDR2 (germline): SNHLY, FYNNEI. With 3 bases clipped from V and 5 bases from J, the junction kept 3 bases outside the gene matches. The CDR3 contains 13 residues. This CDR3 is CASSEGQSYGYTF. DNA of the CDR3: TGTGCCAGCAGTGAGGGACAGTCATATGGCTACACCTTC.

The J gene is TRBJ1-4, the V gene TRBV7-2, with a weak D call TRBD1 (5 bases). Germline CDR1 and CDR2: SGHTA and FQGNSA. The ends were cut back, 0 bases at V and 2 bases at J, with 13 bases in the middle. The CDR3 runs to 17 residues. The CDR3 is CASSLAGGGPTNEKLFF. For the CDR3, the DNA is TGTGCCAGCAGCTTAGCGGGGGGGGGTCCCACTAATGAAAAACTGTTTTTT. The variable domain in full, completed from reference TRBV7-2 and TRBJ1-4, reads GAGVSQSPSNKVTEKGKDVELRCDPISGHTALYWYRQSLGQGLEFLIYFQGNSAPDKSGLPSDRFSAERTGGSVSTLTIQRTQQEDSAVYLCASSLAGGGPTNEKLFFGSGTQLSVL.

This chain links TRBV6-1 with TRBJ2-1; D gene unclear. The CDR3 contains 14 residues. V lost 1 base, J lost 4 bases, and 8 bases lay in between. Germline loops: CDR1 MNHNS, CDR2 SASEGT. The CDR3 DNA reads TGTGCCAGCAGTGAAGTTGCCGGGTACAATGAGCAGTTCTTC. Encoded protein: CASSEVAGYNEQFF.

The chain is built from TRBV5-6 and TRBJ1-4; 9 bases fit TRBD1. V gave up 4 bases and J gave up 6 bases; unmatched junction bases: 7. CDR1 is SGHDT and CDR2 is YYEEEE in the germline V gene. The CDR3 consists of 15 residues. This CDR3 reads CASSPRTGAYEKLFF. CDR3 nucleotide sequence: TGTGCCAGCAGCCCCCGGACAGGGGCTTATGAAAAACTGTTTTTT.

This clone has a count of ten or more. V gene TRBV4-2 combines with J gene TRBJ2-7; D unresolved. Germline V gene sequence: CDR1 LGHNA, CDR2 YNFKEQ. Trimming stripped 0 bases from V and 4 bases from J, with 7 bases between. The length of the CDR3 is 13 residues. The CDR3 loop reads CASSQDVQYEQYV. The CDR3 region has the DNA TGTGCCAGCAGCCAAGACGTCCAGTACGAGCAGTACGTC.

The V call is TRBV28, the J call TRBJ1-5; perhaps TRBD1 as D (5 bases). The CDR3 has 13 residues. The V and J ends lost 3 bases and 9 bases respectively, with 12 bases between them. Germline lookup yields CDR1 MDHEN and CDR2 SYDVKM. This CDR3 is CASSFSGGRPQHF. The CDR3 bases are TGTGCCAGCAGTTTTTCGGGGGGGAGGCCCCAGCATTTT. The variable domain in full, completed from reference TRBV28 and TRBJ1-5, reads DVKVTQSSRYLVKRTGEKVFLECVQDMDHENMFWYRQDPGLGLRLIYFSYDVKMKEKGDIPEGYSVSREKKERFSLILESASTNQTSMYLCASSFSGGRPQHFGDGTRLSIL.

The chain joins TRBV7-9 to TRBJ1-4; D gene ambiguous. The CDR3 length is 12 residues. CDR1 is SEHNR, CDR2 FQNEAQ, per germline (reference sequence). This CDR3 is CAWRRKDEKLFF. CDR3 coding DNA: TGTGCTTGGCGGCGGAAGGATGAAAAACTGTTTTTT.

This chain links TRBV4-1 with TRBJ1-5, with TRBD1 identical over 9 bases. The trim removed 5 bases at V and 7 bases at J, leaving 6 bases unmatched. In germline, CDR1 is MGHRA, CDR2 YSYEKL. This CDR3 comprises 14 residues. The CDR3 here is CASSLTGGGQPQHF. CDR3 nucleotides: TGCGCCAGCAGCTTGACAGGGGGAGGACAGCCCCAGCATTTT.

This sequence joins TRBV5-1 and TRBJ2-3; 8 bases are a match to TRBD2. The junction had 8 bases not matched to a gene; V was cut back by 1 base and J by 4 bases. Per germline, CDR1 SGHRS and CDR2 YFSETQ. The length of the CDR3 is 16 residues. The CDR3: CASSLNTGGQADTQYF. The CDR3 DNA reads as TGCGCCAGCAGCTTGAACACGGGGGGGCAGGCAGATACGCAGTATTTT.

The CDR3 DNA follows: TGTGCCAGCAGCGTGGGCCAGCCTAATTCACCCCTCCACTTT. This encodes CASSVGQPNSPLHF. The chain is built from TRBV9 and TRBJ1-6; D not certain. The CDR3 totals 14 residues. Germline V CDR1 and CDR2: SGDLS, YYNGEE. Trimming removed 2 bases at V and 6 bases at J, with 9 bases between.

The V gene is TRBV11-2, the J gene TRBJ2-1; 8 nucleotides match TRBD2. V gave up 2 bases and J gave up 6 bases; unmatched junction bases: 3. CDR3 length: 14 amino acids. The germline V gene has CDR1 SGHAT and CDR2 FQNNGV. CDR3 bases: TGTGCCAGCAGCTTACGCCTAGCGGGCAATGAGCAGTTCTTC. It encodes CASSLRLAGNEQFF.

This chain connects TRBV24-1 to TRBJ2-2, with D possibly TRBD1 on 5 matching bases. This CDR3 has 13 residues. Germline V lookup: CDR1 KGHDR, CDR2 SFDVKD. Trimming took off 8 bases at V and 7 bases at J, with 13 bases between the two ends. The CDR3 reads CATMGLRVGELFF. The CDR3 region has the DNA TGTGCCACCATGGGGCTTCGGGTCGGGGAGCTGTTTTTT.

The V call is TRBV30, the J call TRBJ1-4; no clear D. V was trimmed by 5 bases and J by 5 bases, leaving 6 bases between them. Germline CDR1 is GTSNPN and CDR2 is SVGIG (reference sequence). The CDR3 runs 11 residues. The CDR3 region has the DNA TGTGCCTGGGGCGGAAATGAAAAACTGTTTTTT. Protein product: CAWGGNEKLFF. The full variable domain, its missing parts supplied by reference TRBV30 and TRBJ1-4, is SQTIHQWPATLVQPVGSPLSLECTVEGTSNPNLYWYRQAAGRGLQLLFYSVGIGQISSEVPQNLSASRPQDRQFILSSKKLLLSDSGFYLCAWGGNEKLFFGSGTQLSVL.

This clone has just a few counts. CDR3 sequence reads: CASSLAGGVNYNSPLHF. In DNA form, the CDR3 reads TGTGCCAGCAGCTTGGCGGGGGGTGTGAACTATAATTCACCCCTCCACTTT. J is TRBJ1-6 and V is TRBV5-4; tentatively, D is TRBD1 (5 bases). The CDR3 sequence is 17 residues long. Germline V gene sequence: CDR1 SGHNT, CDR2 YYREEE (reference sequence). V was clipped by 0 bases and J by 3 bases, with 13 bases between them.

The rearrangement uses TRBV2 and TRBJ1-6, with 8 bases that match TRBD1. Germline loops: CDR1 SNHLY, CDR2 FYNNEI. The CDR3 sequence is 17 residues long. The V gene end was trimmed by 6 bases and the J gene end by 1 base; junction bases not matched to a gene: 8. The CDR3 nucleotides read TGTGCCAGCAGGACAGGGGAGGGTAGTTCCTATAATTCACCCCTCCACTTT. Translated, it gives CASRTGEGSSYNSPLHF.

The chain combines TRBV5-1 with TRBJ2-3; D may be TRBD2 (7 bases). The CDR3 consists of 16 residues. Trimming took off 2 bases at V and 5 bases at J, with 18 bases between the two ends. Germline V gene data show CDR1 as SGHRS and CDR2 as YFSETQ. CDR3 nucleotides: TGCGCCAGCAGCTTTGGTTCGGGGGGCATGATAGATACGCAGTATTTT. It codes for CASSFGSGGMIDTQYF.

The V call is TRBV7-9, the J call TRBJ2-3; possible D gene TRBD2, 7 bases. The CDR3 is 14 amino acids. Germline V gene data show CDR1 as SEHNR and CDR2 as FQNEAQ (reference sequence). V lost 3 bases, J lost 2 bases, and 9 bases lay in between. The CDR3 nucleotides read TGTGCCAGCAGCTTTGCGGGGGCCACAGATACGCAGTATTTT. It specifies CASSFAGATDTQYF. The complete variable domain, with remaining parts taken from reference TRBV7-9 and TRBJ2-3, reads DTGVSQNPRHKITKRGQNVTFRCDPISEHNRLYWYRQTLGQGPEFLTYFQNEAQLEKSRLLSDRFSAERPKGSFSTLEIQRTEQGDSAMYLCASSFAGATDTQYFGPGTRLTVL.

This clone has just one count. The chain couples TRBV6-6 to TRBJ2-2, with TRBD2 matching 9 bases. The V segment lost 4 bases and the J segment 7 bases; nucleotides outside the gene matches: 4. The CDR3 has 14 residues. Germline CDR1 is MNHNY and CDR2 is SVGAGI (reference sequence). CDR3 sequence (DNA): TGTGCCAGCAGTTCGGGACTAGCCGTCGGGGAGCTGTTTTTT. Its translation is CASSSGLAVGELFF.

This rearrangement joins TRBV14 to TRBJ2-5; TRBD2 matches at 16 bases. With V trimmed by 3 bases and J by 4 bases, 5 bases remained unmatched. CDR1 and CDR2 from the germline V gene are SGHDN and FVKESK. The CDR3 contains 17 residues. CDR3 DNA: TGTGCCAGCAGCCAGACGGGACTAGCGGGGGGGCGAGAGACCCAGTACTTC. The encoded protein is CASSQTGLAGGRETQYF.

V is TRBV27 and J is TRBJ2-2; tentative D call: TRBD2 (5 bases). Trimming took off 8 bases at V and 1 base at J, with 8 bases between the two ends. The CDR3 totals 13 residues. In germline, CDR1 is MNHEY, CDR2 SMNVEV (reference sequence). CDR3 loop: CASAGRNTGELFF. As DNA, the CDR3 is TGTGCCAGCGCGGGCCGGAACACCGGGGAGCTGTTTTTT.

V is TRBV4-2 and J is TRBJ1-1; TRBD1 is a possible D gene (6 bases). Per the germline V gene, CDR1 is LGHNA and CDR2 is YNFKEQ. The V end lost 4 bases, the J end lost 6 bases, and 15 bases lay between the germline ends. The CDR3 extends over 14 amino acids. Written as DNA, the CDR3 is TGTGCCAGCAGCCTACAGGGAATAGGGGCTGAAGCTTTCTTT. Encoded protein: CASSLQGIGAEAFF.

This clone has just a few counts. The V and J genes are TRBV9 and TRBJ1-4, with TRBD1 matching over 8 bases. Germline assignment: CDR1 SGDLS and CDR2 YYNGEE. The J segment lost 8 bases and the V segment lost 3 bases, leaving 6 bases of the junction unmatched. The CDR3 is made up of 14 amino acids. The DNA of the CDR3 is TGTGCCAGCAGCGCCGGACAGGGTATGGAAAAACTGTTTTTT. Translating gives CASSAGQGMEKLFF.

V gene TRBV24-1 combines with J gene TRBJ2-1; 11 positions match TRBD2. J lost 6 bases, V lost 4 bases, and 7 bases had no gene match. There are 16 residues in the CDR3. Germline assignment: CDR1 KGHDR and CDR2 SFDVKD. In nucleotides, the CDR3 is TGTGCCACCAGTGACCTCACTAGCGGGGGAGGCAATGAGCAGTTCTTC. Its translation is CATSDLTSGGGNEQFF.

V is TRBV29-1 and J is TRBJ2-2; a weak D match, TRBD2 (6 bases). Germline V gene lookup returns CDR1 SQVTM and CDR2 ANQGSEA. This CDR3 region has 12 residues. V was shortened by 7 bases and J by 1 base, with 7 bases between the two germline ends. The CDR3 sequence: CSGAGNTGELFF. The DNA for the CDR3 is TGCAGCGGAGCGGGGAACACCGGGGAGCTGTTTTTT.

The chain combines TRBV29-1 with TRBJ2-5, with 8 bases fitting TRBD1. From germline, CDR1 is SQVTM and CDR2 ANQGSEA. This CDR3 comprises 13 residues. J lost 5 bases, V lost 7 bases, and 9 bases had no gene match. The CDR3: CSAVGQGGETQYF. The CDR3 region has the DNA TGCAGCGCTGTAGGACAGGGCGGGGAGACCCAGTACTTC.

The rearrangement joins TRBV20-1 to TRBJ2-3; TRBD2 matches 14 bases. This CDR3 is built from 19 residues. Germline-derived CDR1 and CDR2 are DFQATT and SNEGSKA (reference sequence). Trimming removed 3 bases from V and 2 bases from J; junction bases left unmatched: 13. DNA for the CDR3: TGCAGTGCTAGTCCACGGACTAGCGGGGGGTCTTTACCCACAGATACGCAGTATTTT. This codes for CSASPRTSGGSLPTDTQYF.

In DNA form, the CDR3 reads TGCGCCAGCAGCCAGTTCGGGGAGACCCAGTACTTC. Translating gives CASSQFGETQYF. The J gene is TRBJ2-5, the V gene TRBV4-1; D is uncertain. V shed 3 bases and J shed 5 bases, with 7 bases lying between them. CDR1 is MGHRA and CDR2 is YSYEKL in the germline V gene. The CDR3 totals 12 residues.

The V gene is TRBV11-2, the J gene TRBJ2-5; the D is unclear. CDR1 is SGHAT and CDR2 is FQNNGV in the germline V gene. The germline V and J ends were trimmed by 1 base and 2 bases, with 14 bases remaining between them. The CDR3 consists of 16 residues. The chain's CDR3 is CASSLGSPQMQETQYF. For the CDR3, the DNA is TGTGCCAGCAGCTTAGGGTCCCCACAGATGCAAGAGACCCAGTACTTC.

This clone occurred once. The V and J genes are TRBV5-1 and TRBJ1-5; 7 bases line up with TRBD1. Germline V gives CDR1 SGHRS, CDR2 YFSETQ. The CDR3 sequence is 17 residues long. After removal of 4 bases from V and 5 bases from J, the junction contained 15 bases not matched to a gene. The CDR3 is CASSMGTAKGRDQPQHF. DNA for the CDR3: TGCGCCAGCAGCATGGGGACAGCCAAAGGGAGGGATCAGCCCCAGCATTTT.

The rearrangement links TRBV10-1 to TRBJ1-1; 7 positions agree with TRBD1. V lost 4 bases to trimming and J lost 1 base; unmatched junction nucleotides: 3. This CDR3 has 14 residues. CDR1 and CDR2 from the germline V gene are WNHNN and SYGVQD (reference sequence). Here the CDR3 DNA reads TGCGCCAGCAGTGGACAGGGTGGGAACACTGAAGCTTTCTTT. Translation gives CASSGQGGNTEAFF.

This chain joins TRBV19 and TRBJ2-3; D unresolved. CDR1 and CDR2 (germline): LNHDA, SQIVND (reference sequence). The CDR3 covers 14 residues. V lost 3 bases and J 0 bases, leaving 7 bases between the germline ends. CDR3 bases: TGTGCCAGTAGTATGTCCTATAGCACAGATACGCAGTATTTT. It is translated as CASSMSYSTDTQYF.